The next 30 T cell receptor beta chains were all read from a single sample in a study of blood T cell repertoires in COVID-19. Assay used: immunoSEQ multiplex PCR; TCRdb lists only in-frame clones, some missing. This table has 100,000 to 120,000 clones, approximately 90% appearing once. Sequencing was performed on peripheral blood. The receptors were gathered from a woman in her forties or fifties with acute or convalescent COVID-19.

This clone was detected only once. This rearrangement joins TRBV19 to TRBJ2-5; 9 bases fit TRBD1. The CDR3 consists of 15 residues. V shed 1 base and J 3 bases; nucleotides not matched to a gene: 3. Germline CDR1 LNHDA, CDR2 SQIVND (reference sequence). CDR3 sequence (DNA): TGTGCCAGTAGTATAGGGCGGGACAGGGAAGAGACCCAGTACTTC. The encoded protein is CASSIGRDREETQYF.

CDR3 region: CASSPWGLAGGGGEQFF. CDR3 coding DNA: TGTGCCAGCTCACCATGGGGACTAGCGGGAGGCGGAGGTGAGCAGTTCTTC. The chain carries TRBV18 and TRBJ2-1; 15 bases are a match to TRBD2. Germline V lookup: CDR1 KGHSH, CDR2 LQKENI. The trim removed 2 bases at V and 9 bases at J, leaving 8 bases unmatched. The CDR3 has 17 amino acids. The variable domain in full, with the rest retrieved from reference TRBV18 and TRBJ2-1, is NAGVMQNPRHLVRRRGQEARLRCSPMKGHSHVYWYRQLPEEGLKFMVYLQKENIIDESGMPKERFSAEFPKEGPSILRIQQVVRGDSAAYFCASSPWGLAGGGGEQFFGPGTRLTVL.

The chain uses TRBV4-1 and TRBJ2-7; 9 nucleotides line up with TRBD2. Germline V CDR1 and CDR2: MGHRA, YSYEKL. The CDR3 contains 14 residues. After removal of 5 bases from V and 5 bases from J, the junction contained 7 bases not matched to a gene. The CDR3 protein is CASSAGTSLDEQYF. The CDR3 coding sequence is TGCGCCAGCAGCGCCGGGACTAGCTTAGACGAGCAGTACTTC.

The chain couples TRBV19 to TRBJ1-5; tentative D call: TRBD1 (5 bases). The CDR3 has 16 residues. CDR1 LNHDA and CDR2 SQIVND come from the germline V gene (reference sequence). V was shortened by 1 base and J by 0 bases, with 10 bases between the two germline ends. CDR3 bases: TGTGCCAGTAGTATAGGCGGGGCAGATAGCAATCAGCCCCAGCATTTT. Encoded protein: CASSIGGADSNQPQHF.

V is TRBV18 and J is TRBJ2-4, with D tentatively TRBD1 (7 bases). V lost 2 bases, J lost 5 bases, and 10 bases lay in between. The CDR3 has 14 residues. Germline-derived CDR1 and CDR2 are KGHSH and LQKENI. This CDR3 is CASSPGGGENIQYF. CDR3 sequence (DNA): TGTGCCAGCTCACCAGGAGGGGGCGAAAACATTCAGTACTTC.

The chain is built from TRBV6-5 and TRBJ2-6; D may be TRBD1 (5 bases). This CDR3 contains 15 residues. V lost 6 bases and J lost 6, with 15 bases in between. Germline V gene data show CDR1 as MNHEY and CDR2 as SVGAGI. The DNA for the CDR3 is TGTGCCAGCAGGCGAGACAGCTCAAAGGCCAACGTCCTGACTTTC. Translation gives CASRRDSSKANVLTF.

This clone was detected only once. The chain links TRBV6-5 to TRBJ2-6; TRBD1 is a possible D gene (6 bases). Germline-derived CDR1 and CDR2 are MNHEY and SVGAGI. The CDR3 has 15 amino acids. The V and J ends lost 5 bases and 2 bases respectively, with 10 bases between them. Here the CDR3 reads CASSKQGTGANVLTF. The CDR3 DNA sequence: TGTGCCAGCAGTAAGCAGGGGACTGGGGCCAACGTCCTGACTTTC.

This chain connects TRBV2 to TRBJ1-5; 7 bases line up with TRBD1. V shed 2 bases and J 4 bases; nucleotides not matched to a gene: 8. CDR1 SNHLY and CDR2 FYNNEI come from the germline V gene. There are 16 residues in the CDR3. The CDR3 sequence: CASSESAGGRNQPQHF. CDR3 DNA sequence: TGTGCCAGCAGTGAATCGGCAGGGGGTAGGAATCAGCCCCAGCATTTT.

The chain employs TRBV20-1 and TRBJ1-4; D remains unclear. This CDR3 comprises 11 residues. Germline CDR1 is DFQATT and CDR2 is SNEGSKA (reference sequence). V lost 6 bases and J 8 bases, leaving 10 bases between the germline ends. The CDR3 reads CSARTREKLFF. CDR3 in DNA: TGCAGTGCCAGGACTAGAGAAAAACTGTTTTTT.

V and J are TRBV3-1 (or the pseudogene TRBV3-2) and TRBJ1-3; tentatively, D is TRBD1 (5 bases). The germline V gene encodes CDR1 LGHDT and CDR2 YNNKEL (reference sequence). Trimming took off 0 bases at V and 0 bases at J, with 9 bases between the two ends. This CDR3 is 16 amino acids long. CDR3 region: CASSQDRGSSGNTIYF. In nucleotides, the CDR3 is TGTGCCAGCAGCCAAGATAGGGGCAGCTCTGGAAACACCATATATTTT.

V and J are TRBV7-8 and TRBJ2-5; 7 bases line up with TRBD1. Germline trimming cut 5 bases from V and 13 bases from J; bases unmatched to any gene: 16. This CDR3 has 14 amino acids. Per germline, CDR1 SGHVS and CDR2 FQNEAQ. Written as DNA, the CDR3 is TGTGCCAGCAGCCCTCAGGGGGAGCGGTCGGTGGGGTACTTC. Its translation is CASSPQGERSVGYF.

The chain carries TRBV3-1 (or the pseudogene TRBV3-2) and TRBJ2-1; no clear D. V was clipped by 0 bases and J by 0 bases, with 12 bases between them. The CDR3 runs 17 residues. The germline CDR1 and CDR2 sequences are LGHDT and YNNKEL (reference sequence). The DNA of the CDR3 is TGTGCCAGCAGCCAAGAGGCGAGGAAGACCTCCTACAATGAGCAGTTCTTC. Translated: CASSQEARKTSYNEQFF.

The V call is TRBV10-3, the J call TRBJ2-7; 9 bases map to TRBD2. There are 15 residues in the CDR3. After removal of 2 bases from V and 3 bases from J, the junction contained 5 bases not matched to a gene. Germline V gene lookup returns CDR1 ENHRY and CDR2 SYGVKD. The CDR3 loop is CAISELGSGSYEQYF. DNA of the CDR3: TGTGCCATCAGTGAGCTGGGTAGCGGGAGCTACGAGCAGTACTTC.

CDR3 residues: CASSPGSSGANVLTF. The CDR3 coding sequence is TGCGCCAGCAGCCCGGGGAGCTCTGGGGCCAACGTCCTGACTTTC. The genes are TRBV5-1 and TRBJ2-6; tentative D call: TRBD2 (5 bases). The CDR3 totals 15 residues. Germline V CDR1 and CDR2: SGHRS, YFSETQ. The V end was cut by 4 bases, the J end by 0 bases, with 8 bases between.

This chain links TRBV3-1 (or the pseudogene TRBV3-2) with TRBJ1-2; D is perhaps TRBD1 (5 bases). The germline V gene has CDR1 LGHDT and CDR2 YNNKEL (reference sequence). V dropped 0 bases and J dropped 6 bases, with 14 bases sitting between them. CDR3 length: 15 amino acids. This chain's CDR3 is CASSQEAWGENGYTF. CDR3 in DNA: TGTGCCAGCAGCCAAGAGGCGTGGGGCGAGAATGGCTACACCTTC.

The chain has TRBV4-2 and TRBJ1-5, with D perhaps matching TRBD1 (6 bases). Trimming left V 0 bases short and J 3 bases short, with 18 bases between. This CDR3 is built from 18 residues. CDR1 and CDR2 (germline): LGHNA, YNFKEQ. The CDR3, as DNA: TGTGCCAGCAGCCAAGAAGGTGACACCCGGGGGGCCAATCAGCCCCAGCATTTT. Translation: CASSQEGDTRGANQPQHF.

The CDR3, as DNA: TGTGCCAGCAGACAAGCGGGAGGGCCCTCGGATGAGCAGTTCTTC. It translates to CASRQAGGPSDEQFF. J is TRBJ2-1 and V is TRBV25-1; 10 bases are a match to TRBD2. The V gene end was trimmed by 6 bases and the J gene end by 8 bases; junction bases not matched to a gene: 10. The CDR3 is 15 amino acids. Germline V CDR1 and CDR2: MGHDK, SYGVNS.

V and J are TRBV5-6 and TRBJ2-5; 7 bases are shared with TRBD2. CDR1 and CDR2 from the germline V gene are SGHDT and YYEEEE. This CDR3 has 17 residues. V lost 2 bases and J lost 2; bases outside the gene matches: 12. CDR3 DNA sequence: TGTGCCAGCAGCTTTGGATTGTGGGAGGGATTACAAGAGACCCAGTACTTC. This gives the protein CASSFGLWEGLQETQYF.

This clone was detected only once. The CDR3 nucleotides read TGCGCCAGCAGCATAGATAACACCGGGGAGCTGTTTTTT. It yields the protein CASSIDNTGELFF. This chain connects TRBV5-1 to TRBJ2-2; unclear D gene. Germline V CDR1 and CDR2: SGHRS, YFSETQ. The CDR3 spans 13 residues. The V and J ends lost 4 bases and 2 bases respectively, with 6 bases between them.

The chain carries TRBV5-1 and TRBJ2-3, with a tentative D call TRBD2 (6 bases). Germline-derived CDR1 and CDR2 are SGHRS and YFSETQ. The CDR3 extends over 15 amino acids. V was shortened by 0 bases and J by 0 bases, with 8 bases between the two germline ends. The CDR3 protein is CASSLAGGSTDTQYF. DNA of the CDR3: TGCGCCAGCAGCTTGGCCGGGGGTAGCACAGATACGCAGTATTTT.

This clone was picked up one time. V and J are TRBV6-5 and TRBJ2-5, with 10 bases that match TRBD2. This CDR3 has 13 residues. Germline V CDR1 and CDR2: MNHEY, SVGAGI. Trimming at V came to 10 bases and at J to 6 bases, leaving 8 bases not matched to a gene. CDR3 region: CATSVGLAKTQYF. The CDR3 DNA reads TGTGCCACCTCAGTGGGACTAGCGAAGACCCAGTACTTC.

The chain has TRBV29-1 and TRBJ1-4; TRBD1 is a possible D gene (6 bases). The CDR3 contains 14 residues. Germline CDR1 SQVTM, CDR2 ANQGSEA. V lost 7 bases to trimming and J lost 0 bases, with 12 bases between them. The CDR3 DNA reads TGCAGCGCCTACGGGACATCAACTAATGAAAAACTGTTTTTT. It yields the protein CSAYGTSTNEKLFF. The variable domain in full, completed from reference TRBV29-1 and TRBJ1-4, reads SAVISQKPSRDICQRGTSLTIQCQVDSQVTMMFWYRQQPGQSLTLIATANQGSEATYESGFVIDKFPISRPNLTFSTLTVSNMSPEDSSIYLCSAYGTSTNEKLFFGSGTQLSVL.

V gene TRBV7-2 combines with J gene TRBJ2-7; 8 nucleotides agree with TRBD2. Germline V lookup: CDR1 SGHTA, CDR2 FQGNSA. The CDR3 is made up of 13 amino acids. The V segment lost 1 base and the J segment 7 bases; nucleotides outside the gene matches: 3. CDR3: CASSLVRLAEQYF. The CDR3 bases are TGTGCCAGCAGCTTAGTACGACTAGCGGAGCAGTACTTC. The full variable domain, with the rest looked up from reference TRBV7-2 and TRBJ2-7, is GAGVSQSPSNKVTEKGKDVELRCDPISGHTALYWYRQSLGQGLEFLIYFQGNSAPDKSGLPSDRFSAERTGGSVSTLTIQRTQQEDSAVYLCASSLVRLAEQYFGPGTRLTVT.

The rearrangement uses TRBV5-1 and TRBJ2-1; 8 nucleotides line up with TRBD2. Germline V gene lookup returns CDR1 SGHRS and CDR2 YFSETQ. The V gene end was trimmed by 1 base and the J gene end by 7 bases; junction bases not matched to a gene: 7. CDR3 length: 15 residues. Here the CDR3 DNA reads TGCGCCAGCAGCTTGACAGCGGGAGTGGGGAATGAGCAGTTCTTC. Amino acid sequence: CASSLTAGVGNEQFF.

This clone has only one observation. This rearrangement joins TRBV24-1 to TRBJ2-6; TRBD1 might be the D (5 bases). This CDR3 spans 15 amino acids. The V gene's germline CDR1 is KGHDR and CDR2 SFDVKD. Trimming shortened V by 2 bases and J by 2 bases, and 6 bases separated the two germline ends. The CDR3 nucleotides read TGTGCCACCAGTGATTCAGGGACTGGGGCCAACGTCCTGACTTTC. It codes for CATSDSGTGANVLTF.

The chain joins TRBV12-3 or TRBV12-4 to TRBJ2-1; D may be TRBD2 (7 bases). The CDR3 runs 13 residues. The ends were cut back, 10 bases at V and 7 bases at J, with 17 bases in the middle. CDR3 nucleotide sequence: TGTGCCACCCAGGGGAATAGCGGGAATGAGCAGTTCTTC. It yields the protein CATQGNSGNEQFF.

The rearrangement uses TRBV16 and TRBJ1-4; D is undetermined. CDR3 length: 16 residues. Germline CDR1 KGHSY, CDR2 FQNENV. V shed 4 bases and J shed 5 bases, with 17 bases lying between them. Here the CDR3 reads CASSLSHGGGNEKLFF. The DNA of the CDR3 is TGTGCCAGCAGCCTCTCCCACGGCGGAGGGAATGAAAAACTGTTTTTT.

This chain joins TRBV6-1 and TRBJ2-5; tentative D call: TRBD1 (6 bases). There are 15 residues in the CDR3. V was cut by 1 base and J by 2 bases, with 11 bases left in between. The germline V gene encodes CDR1 MNHNS and CDR2 SASEGT. The CDR3 DNA reads as TGTGCCAGCAGTGAAGAGTCCAGGGGTCAAGAGACCCAGTACTTC. It specifies CASSEESRGQETQYF.

The chain joins TRBV3-1 (or the pseudogene TRBV3-2) to TRBJ2-7; 11 bases fit TRBD1. This CDR3 is built from 15 residues. The V segment lost 4 bases and the J segment 5 bases; nucleotides outside the gene matches: 7. CDR1 LGHDT and CDR2 YNNKEL come from the germline V gene (reference sequence). CDR3 residues: CASSLPGTGGDEQYF. The CDR3 bases are TGTGCCAGCAGCCTACCCGGGACAGGGGGAGACGAGCAGTACTTC.

The table lists this clone with a count of one. The chain recombines TRBV24-1 with TRBJ2-1; a possible D gene is TRBD1 (6 bases). Germline CDR1 KGHDR, CDR2 SFDVKD. Trimming shortened V by 1 base and J by 3 bases, and 15 bases separated the two germline ends. The CDR3 consists of 17 residues. The CDR3 region is CATSDFEGVGVYNEQFF. The CDR3, as DNA: TGTGCCACCAGTGATTTTGAGGGGGTAGGGGTCTACAATGAGCAGTTCTTC.